This TCR beta chain was retrieved from a study of Ad26.COV2.S vaccination and SARS-CoV-2 variants (dated by TCRdb to the early 2020s). Regarding the study in general: Donors in the vaccine arm were drawn from COV1001, a multicentre, randomized, double-blind, placebo-controlled phase I-IIa trial testing Ad26.COV2.S in healthy adults. Ad26.COV2.S was given intramuscularly at 5x10^10 or 1x10^11 viral particles, as a single shot or as two shots 56 days apart. The specificity and breadth of SARS-CoV-2-reactive T cell receptors after Ad26.COV2.S vaccination were assessed by TCRbeta repertoire sequencing. A total of 32 samples were included in the TCR-sequenced set, comprising approximately 20 Ad26.COV2.S vaccine recipients, 5 placebo recipients and 8 SARS-CoV-2 convalescent individuals. Trial participants were randomized into five groups of five, in which low-dose or high-dose Ad26.COV2.S was given once or twice, or placebo was given on both occasions. Investigators remained blinded to trial group allocation during experiments and outcome assessment. The investigation overall reported the following: The authors noted that total T cell responses may have been underestimated by the TCR breadth and depth analyses. Higher spike-specific TCR breadth was observed in Ad26.COV2.S recipients than in placebo recipients (P = 0.0014). Non-spike TCR breadth was comparable between vaccine and placebo recipients, consistent with the vaccine containing only spike. Substantial breadth of spike-specific CD8+ and CD4+ T cell responses was reported after vaccination. The study was not powered to compare responses between vaccine doses or regimens.

According to the study, the label for this sample's treatment or condition signals: some 20 received Ad26.COV2.S at low or high dose, single or two shots; roughly five received placebo; per-sample allocation not given. Repertoires of vaccine and placebo recipients were sequenced from samples taken on day 63 after the first injection. In Cohort 1b, around 23 adults aged 18-55 years were enrolled at a single site in Boston, USA, between 29 July and 7 August 2020. Ad26.COV2.S consisted of a replication-incompetent adenovirus type 26 vector by which a prefusion-stabilized SARS-CoV-2 spike protein from the original Wuhan strain was expressed. The immunoSEQ Assay was used to sequence TCRbeta CDR3 regions. After extraction, genomic DNA underwent amplification by bias-controlled multiplex PCR, followed by high-throughput sequencing. Per the authors' processing: To quantify the absolute abundance of every unique TCRbeta CDR3 region, sequences were collapsed and filtered. T cell fraction was estimated by normalizing TCRbeta template counts to usable DNA, with usable DNA measured through amplification of reference genes found in all nucleated cells. Repertoire TCRs were annotated as SARS-CoV-2-specific when V gene, CDR3 amino acid sequence and J gene were exactly matched to a known reactive TCR set. MIRA supplied the reference SARS-CoV-2 TCR set, which was filtered for enrichment in COVID-19-positive ImmuneCODE repertoires so that public or cross-reactive TCRs were removed. Using the MIRA antigens, annotated TCRs were further analysed by specific ORF or by position within an ORF. Depth was the summed frequency of annotated unique rearrangements, while breadth was defined as annotated unique rearrangements over total unique productive rearrangements. TCR breadth was compared between groups using two-sided Wilcoxon rank-sum tests. This immuneACCESS table, as held by TCRdb, lists in-frame sequences with V and J called but not all clones. Of the missing ones, under half trace to an unresolved V gene in checked studies; the others have no known cause. V, J and clone size derive from that table, while D and trimming were established from the DNA sequence. The table for this sample lists approximately 450,000 clones; 75% to 95% of them were counted only once. Clones ranked in the top ten supply 12% of the sample.

Between the V and J ends, shortened by 3 bases and 3 bases respectively, the junction contains 7 bases. The CDR3 runs 13 residues from the cysteine to the phenylalanine. The entry retains the CDR3 DNA only, 39 bases that are in frame from base 1. As for this clone: The antigen it recognizes is unknown. Base qualities are not provided; no much larger clone lies one nucleotide away.

The TCR comes from a person between 18 and 65 years old who received the Ad26.COV2.S COVID-19 vaccine or a placebo. The chain joins TRBV12-3 or TRBV12-4 to TRBJ2-3; there is no confident call for the D gene. The sample was peripheral blood, taken in a trial of Ad26.COV2.S vaccine versus placebo. The nucleotide sequence is TGTGCCAGCAGTTTTCCCGGGACAGATACGCAGTATTTT. Translated, this is CASSFPGTDTQYF.